One and the same sample provided the 3 T cell receptor beta chains below, sequenced in a study of blood T cell repertoires in COVID-19. Data came from immunoSEQ multiplex PCR; TCRdb stores just in-frame clones and leaves some out. The data hold 200,000 to 300,000 clones, with around 87% observed a single time. Sequenced: peripheral blood. The origin of the receptors is a woman between 50 and 59 years old with acute or convalescent COVID-19.

The rearrangement links TRBV18 to TRBJ2-3; 7 bases are a match to TRBD2. This CDR3 has 15 residues. Germline values: CDR1 KGHSH, CDR2 LQKENI. V lost 3 bases, J lost 0 bases, and 3 bases stayed unmatched. The CDR3 DNA follows: TGTGCCAGCTCACCCGGGACTACTAGCACAGATACGCAGTATTTT. It codes for CASSPGTTSTDTQYF.

The CDR3 is CSVESEAGQLYEQYF. In nucleotides, the CDR3 is TGCAGCGTTGAGTCAGAAGCGGGACAATTGTACGAGCAGTACTTC. V gene TRBV29-1 combines with J gene TRBJ2-7; D may be TRBD2 (7 bases). CDR1 is SQVTM and CDR2 is ANQGSEA in the germline V gene. V was pared by 3 bases and J by 4 bases, with 19 bases between. The CDR3 is 15 residues long.

J is TRBJ1-2 and V is TRBV5-4; D gene uncertain. Germline values: CDR1 SGHNT, CDR2 YYREEE (reference sequence). The CDR3 consists of 11 residues. Between the trimmed V and J ends, which lost 3 bases and 3 bases, there was a span of 3 bases. DNA of the CDR3: TGTGCCAGCAGCTCCTACTATGGCTACACCTTC. This sequence encodes CASSSYYGYTF.